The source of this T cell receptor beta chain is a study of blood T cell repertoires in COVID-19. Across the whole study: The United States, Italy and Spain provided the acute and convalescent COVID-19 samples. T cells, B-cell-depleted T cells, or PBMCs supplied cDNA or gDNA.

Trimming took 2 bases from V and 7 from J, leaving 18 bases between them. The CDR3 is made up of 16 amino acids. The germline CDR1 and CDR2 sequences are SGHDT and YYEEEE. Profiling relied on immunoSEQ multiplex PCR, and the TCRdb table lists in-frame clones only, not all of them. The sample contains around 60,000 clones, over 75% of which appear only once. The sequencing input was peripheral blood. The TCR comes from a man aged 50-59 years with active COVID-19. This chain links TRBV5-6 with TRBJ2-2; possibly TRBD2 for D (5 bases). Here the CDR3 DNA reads TGTGCCAGCAGCTTAAGAGAGGGTGGCCCCAGCGGGGAGCTGTTTTTT. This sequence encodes CASSLREGGPSGELFF.